These 9 T cell receptor beta chains were all obtained from the same sample, sequenced in a study of blood T cells in healthy people across ages (dated by TCRdb to 2013 to 2016). The method behind the library was 5' RACE. The run used an Illumina HiSeq 2500. A second PCR of about 6 to 12 cycles was run with a J-beta primer mix and a sample-barcoded 5' primer. The public reads were reprocessed in TCRdb via fastp at Q25 and MiXCR, keeping in-frame beta chains. Every CDR3 protein is listed once, alongside the most common genes and DNA of its rows. The sample profile shows almost 800,000 distinct CDR3 sequences; 58% of them were found once. The ten largest clones take up over 20% of the sample. The source material was blood. All receptors derive from a man aged 25 to 40 in good health.

This clonotype was counted a few times. The chain employs TRBV7-2 and TRBJ2-5; 11 positions agree with TRBD2. Germline V gives CDR1 SGHTA, CDR2 FQGNSA. CDR3 size: 16 residues. Trimming at V came to 2 bases and at J to 5 bases, leaving 7 bases not matched to a gene. Here the CDR3 DNA reads TGTGCCAGCAGCTTACGGCTAGCGGGGGGTTTGGAGACCCAGTACTTC. It is translated as CASSLRLAGGLETQYF.

V usage is TRBV12-3 or TRBV12-4 and J usage is TRBJ2-7; D not certain. Trimming cost V 6 bases and J 6 bases, with 9 bases left between them. The CDR3 is made up of 11 amino acids. CDR3: CASSVLREQYF. The CDR3 DNA reads TGTGCCAGCAGCGTATTGCGCGAGCAGTACTTC.

A single count supports this clonotype. The genes are TRBV25-1 and TRBJ2-7; the match to TRBD1 covers 7 bases. The CDR3 runs to 16 residues. Looked up from germline, CDR1 is MGHDK and CDR2 is SYGVNS. The ends lost 3 bases at V and 0 bases at J; junction bases unmatched: 8. The CDR3 here is CASSDLPGQSSYEQYF. The DNA of the CDR3 is TGTGCCAGCAGTGATTTGCCGGGACAGAGCTCCTACGAGCAGTACTTC.

The chain carries TRBV3-1 and TRBJ2-4; 12 positions match TRBD1. The end of the DNA aligns better with TRBJ2-7, so the J call may be wrong. The CDR3 consists of 16 residues. Germline V gene data show CDR1 as LGHDT and CDR2 as YNNKEL (reference sequence). The CDR3 reads CASSQQPGQGAGEQYF. Written as DNA, the CDR3 is TGTGCCAGCAGCCAACAACCGGGACAGGGGGCGGGCGAGCAGTACTTC.

The sample holds one count of this clonotype. J is TRBJ1-1 and V is TRBV7-6, with TRBD1 as a possible D gene (5 bases). Trimming cost V 5 bases and J 2 bases, with 15 bases left between them. Germline CDR1 and CDR2: SGHVS and FNYEAQ. The CDR3 length is 15 residues. The CDR3 reads CASSRSTGTNTEAFF. CDR3 nucleotide sequence: TGTGCCAGCAGCAGAAGCACAGGAACTAACACTGAAGCTTTCTTT.

The V gene is TRBV10-3, the J gene TRBJ2-5, with D possibly being TRBD2 (5 bases). V was pared by 3 bases and J by 11 bases, with 13 bases between. Looked up from germline, CDR1 is ENHRY and CDR2 is SYGVKD. The CDR3 contains 12 residues. CDR3 sequence (DNA): TGTGCCATCAGTGAAGAGGGTGAAGAGCAGTACTTC. Translating gives CAISEEGEEQYF.

This clonotype turned up a few times. The J gene is TRBJ1-1, the V gene TRBV10-3; D remains unclear. The CDR3 is 13 amino acids. With 7 bases removed from V and 0 bases from J, the gap between germline ends came to 9 bases. CDR1 is ENHRY and CDR2 is SYGVKD in the germline V gene. The CDR3 here is CAITGNLNTEAFF. The CDR3 nucleotides read TGTGCCATCACGGGCAACTTGAACACTGAAGCTTTCTTT.

The gene calls are TRBV25-1 and TRBJ2-7, with D hard to call. The CDR3 spans 11 residues. The V end lost 4 bases, the J end lost 5 bases, and 6 bases lay between the germline ends. CDR1 MGHDK and CDR2 SYGVNS come from the germline V gene. Here the CDR3 DNA reads TGTGCCAGCAGTGTCGTGGACGAGCAGTACTTC. Encoded protein: CASSVVDEQYF.

This chain joins TRBV7-8 and TRBJ2-1, with D perhaps TRBD1 or TRBD2 (5 bases each). V gave up 5 bases and J gave up 6 bases, with 14 bases separating them. This CDR3 contains 14 residues. From germline, CDR1 is SGHVS and CDR2 FQNEAQ. CDR3 amino acids: CASSPRFGGNEQFF. CDR3 DNA: TGTGCCAGCAGCCCTCGGTTTGGGGGCAATGAGCAGTTCTTC.